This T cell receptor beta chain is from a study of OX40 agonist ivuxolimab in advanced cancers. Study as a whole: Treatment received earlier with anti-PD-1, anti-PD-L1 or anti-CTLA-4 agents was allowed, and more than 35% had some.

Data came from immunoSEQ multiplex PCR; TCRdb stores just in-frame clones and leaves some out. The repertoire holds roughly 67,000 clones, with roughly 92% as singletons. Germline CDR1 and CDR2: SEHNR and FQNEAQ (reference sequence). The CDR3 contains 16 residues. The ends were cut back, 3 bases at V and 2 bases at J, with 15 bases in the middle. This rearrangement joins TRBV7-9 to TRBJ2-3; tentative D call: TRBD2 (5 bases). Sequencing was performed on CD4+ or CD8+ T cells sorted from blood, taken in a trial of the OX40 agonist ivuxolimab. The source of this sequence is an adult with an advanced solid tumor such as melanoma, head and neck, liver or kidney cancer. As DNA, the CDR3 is TGTGCCAGCAGCTTTGGGCGGGTAAGGGCCACAGATACGCAGTATTTT. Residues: CASSFGRVRATDTQYF. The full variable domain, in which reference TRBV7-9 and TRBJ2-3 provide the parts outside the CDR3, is DTGVSQNPRHKITKRGQNVTFRCDPISEHNRLYWYRQTLGQGPEFLTYFQNEAQLEKSRLLSDRFSAERPKGSFSTLEIQRTEQGDSAMYLCASSFGRVRATDTQYFGPGTRLTVL.